A selection of T cell receptor beta chains follows, all from one sample in a study of T cells in Graves' hyperthyroidism and ophthalmopathy. TCRdb re-called the multiplex PCR reads with MiXCR, one entry per CDR3 protein. This table has around 700,000 distinct CDR3 sequences, roughly a third appearing once. Sequencing was done on a sample of blood. The receptors were sampled from a woman aged 40 to 50 with Graves' hyperthyroidism. Each CDR3 is given with its conserved first and last residue. A D gene is named only where the DNA matches it firmly. Not all rows give a size; the values are once, few, many and, for expanded clones, a class.

J gene | clone size | V gene | D gene | CDR3 DNA | CDR3 protein
TRBJ1-6 | NA | TRBV20-1 | NA | TGCAGTGCTGGGCCCCGGACTGTAAATTCATCCCTCCACTTT | CSAGPRTVNSSLHF
TRBJ1-2 | NA | TRBV7-2 | NA | TGTGCCAGCAGCTTAGATCGTACCGGGCACCCCTATGGCTACACCTTC | CASSLDRTGHPYGYTF
TRBJ2-5 | once | TRBV7-8 | TRBD2 | TGTGCCAGCAGCTTACTTGGGCTAGCGGGGAAAGAGACCCAGTACTTC | CASSLLGLAGKETQYF
TRBJ1-2 | few | TRBV7-3 | TRBD1 | TGTGCCAGCAGCCCGACAGGGGGCCCAGTTTTTAACTATGGCTACACCTTC | CASSPTGGPVFNYGYTF
TRBJ1-2 | NA | TRBV4-1 | NA | TGCGCCAGCAGCCAAAGCAGGTTCTCTGGCTACACCTTC | CASSQSRFSGYTF
TRBJ1-1 | many | TRBV10-3 | TRBD1 | TGTGCCATCAGTGAGACAGGGGGCTTTGAAGCTTTCTTT | CAISETGGFEAFF
TRBJ1-2 | many | TRBV11-2 | NA | TGTGCCAGCAGCTGGGCAGGTTTGGTAGGCTACACCTTC | CASSWAGLVGYTF
TRBJ1-2 | many | TRBV6-5 | TRBD1 | TGTGCCAGCAGAAGGGACAGTTCTAACTATGGCTACACCTTC | CASRRDSSNYGYTF
TRBJ1-4 | NA | TRBV30 | TRBD1 | TGTGCCTGGAGTGCGGGACAGGCTAATGAAAAACTGTTTTTT | CAWSAGQANEKLFF
TRBJ1-5 | many | TRBV7-2 | TRBD1 | TGTGCCAGCAGCTTAGGACAGGGGGCTTTTCAGCCCCAGCATTTT | CASSLGQGAFQPQHF
TRBJ1-3 | many | TRBV9 | TRBD1 | TGTGCCAGCAGCGTGGACAGGGGAAGAGGCACCATATATTTT | CASSVDRGRGTIYF
TRBJ1-5 | many | TRBV12-3/TRBV12-4 | NA | TGTGCCAGCAGTTTAGTCAGGGGTAGCAATCAGCCCCAGCATTTT | CASSLVRGSNQPQHF
TRBJ1-4 | few | TRBV5-1 | TRBD1 | TGCGCCAGCAGCGCCGGGACAGGGGCCTATGAAAAACTGTTTTTT | CASSAGTGAYEKLFF
TRBJ1-2 | few | TRBV5-6 | NA | TGTGCCAGCAGCAACGGTTGGCCTAACTATGGCTACACCTTC | CASSNGWPNYGYTF
TRBJ2-5 | many | TRBV7-9 | NA | TGTGCCAGCAGCTCCGTCGAGACCCAGTACTTC | CASSSVETQYF
TRBJ1-3 | many | TRBV15 | TRBD1 | TGTGCCACCAGCAGAGCAACAGGGGTTCTAGCTGGAAACACCATATATTTT | CATSRATGVLAGNTIYF
TRBJ1-5 | many | TRBV6-2/TRBV6-3 | NA | TGTGCCAGCAGTGACCGACAGGTTGATCAGCCCCAGCATTTT | CASSDRQVDQPQHF
TRBJ1-2 | many | TRBV7-2 | NA | TGTGCCAGCAGCTTAGCGCTGGCAGGTAGGGACTATGGCTACACCTTC | CASSLALAGRDYGYTF
TRBJ1-5 | many | TRBV15 | NA | TGTGCCACCAGCAGACAAAATCAGCCCCAGCATTTT | CATSRQNQPQHF
TRBJ2-2 | many | TRBV15 | NA | TGTGCCACCAGCAGGGACTCGGGACAAGCGAACACCGGGGAGCTGTTTTTT | CATSRDSGQANTGELFF
TRBJ1-3 | few | TRBV13 | NA | TGTGCCAGCAGTTCGTGGGACATTATGCGTACCAACTCTGGAAACACCATATATTTT | CASSSWDIMRTNSGNTIYF
TRBJ1-3 | many | TRBV7-6 | TRBD1 | TGTGCCAGCAGCCGACAGGGTGGCCACTCTGGAAACACCATATATTTT | CASSRQGGHSGNTIYF
TRBJ2-6 | NA | TRBV6-2/TRBV6-3 | TRBD1 | TGTGCCAGCAGTTACTCACTTCCAGGGGGCGCCAGGGCCAACGTCCTGACTTTC | CASSYSLPGGARANVLTF
TRBJ2-7 | few | TRBV7-2 | NA | TGTGCCAGCTCCCGGGACGGGACGGGCTACGAGCAGTACTTC | CASSRDGTGYEQYF
TRBJ2-5 | many | TRBV6-5 | NA | TGTGCCAGCAGTAGGTCCTTGGACCAAGAGACCCAGTACTTC | CASSRSLDQETQYF
TRBJ2-7 | NA | TRBV7-8 | TRBD1 | TGTGCCAGCAGCCCCCGGGGGACAGGGTCGACTGAGTACGAGCAGTACTTC | CASSPRGTGSTEYEQYF
TRBJ1-1 | NA | TRBV7-3 | NA | TGTGCCAGTCGGGTGGGTCCTGAAGCTTTCTTT | CASRVGPEAFF
TRBJ2-7 | many | TRBV20-1 | TRBD1 | TGCAGTGCTAGCGGGACAGACTCCTACGAGCAGTACTTC | CSASGTDSYEQYF
TRBJ2-7 | NA | TRBV4-3 | TRBD1 | TGCGCCAGCATGGACAGGGGTAACGAGCAGTACTTC | CASMDRGNEQYF